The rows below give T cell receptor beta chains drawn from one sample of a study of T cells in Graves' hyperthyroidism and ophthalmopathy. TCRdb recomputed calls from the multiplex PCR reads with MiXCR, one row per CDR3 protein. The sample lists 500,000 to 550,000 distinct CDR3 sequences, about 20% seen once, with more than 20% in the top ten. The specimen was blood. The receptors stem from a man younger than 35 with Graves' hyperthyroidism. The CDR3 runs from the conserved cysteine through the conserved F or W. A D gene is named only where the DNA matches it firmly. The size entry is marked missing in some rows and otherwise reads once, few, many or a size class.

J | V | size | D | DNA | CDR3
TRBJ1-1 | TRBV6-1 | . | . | TGTGCCAGCACCTGGGGGATGAACACTGAAGCTTTCTTT | CASTWGMNTEAFF
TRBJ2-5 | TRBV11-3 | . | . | TGTGCCAGCAGCTTAGATGGCGCGCAAGAGACCCAGTACTTC | CASSLDGAQETQYF
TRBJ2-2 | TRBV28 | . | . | TGTGCCAGCAGTTTACGCCCCTTCGGAGACACCGGGGAGCTGTTTTTT | CASSLRPFGDTGELFF
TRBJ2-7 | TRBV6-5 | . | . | TGTGCCAGCAGTTACTCGGTTAGCGGAACCTACGAGCAGTACTTC | CASSYSVSGTYEQYF
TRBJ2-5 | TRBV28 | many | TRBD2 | TGTGCCAGCAGCCACCGCTGGCGGGCTAGCGGGGAAATACAAGAGACCCAGTACTTC | CASSHRWRASGEIQETQYF
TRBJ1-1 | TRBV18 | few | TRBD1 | TGTGCCAGCTCACCTCAGGGGGGGTGGAGCACTGAAGCTTTCTTT | CASSPQGGWSTEAFF
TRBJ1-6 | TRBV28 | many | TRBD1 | TGTGCCAGCAGTTTAGGGACAGGACGTCTCTCACCCCTCCACTTT | CASSLGTGRLSPLHF
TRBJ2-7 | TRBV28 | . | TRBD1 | TGTGCCAGCAGTTTAAGTGGACAGGGATACCACGAGCAGTACTTC | CASSLSGQGYHEQYF
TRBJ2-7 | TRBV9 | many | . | TGTGCCAGCAGCGTAGATGACTATCCAACCTACGAGCAGTACTTC | CASSVDDYPTYEQYF
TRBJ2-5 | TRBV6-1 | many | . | TGTGCCAGCAGGGGTAGCGCGGATAACTTC | CASRGSADNF
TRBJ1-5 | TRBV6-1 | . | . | TGTGCCAGCAGCCCCGATATTGGGAAGCCCCAGCATTTT | CASSPDIGKPQHF
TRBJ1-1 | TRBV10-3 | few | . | TGTGCCATCAGGGATACACAGAACACTGAAGCTTTCTTT | CAIRDTQNTEAFF
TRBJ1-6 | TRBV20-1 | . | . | TGCAGTGCTAGAGCAGGGGACAATTCACCCCTCCACTTT | CSARAGDNSPLHF
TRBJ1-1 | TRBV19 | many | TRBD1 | TGTGCCACCAAACAGGGGAACTCTGAAGCTTTCTTT | CATKQGNSEAFF
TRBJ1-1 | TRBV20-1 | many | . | TGCAGTGCTAGAGATGGGGAAAACACTGAAGCTTTCTTT | CSARDGENTEAFF
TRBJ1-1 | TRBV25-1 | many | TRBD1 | TGTGCCAGCACCAAAACAGGGGGCACTGACGCTTTCTTT | CASTKTGGTDAFF
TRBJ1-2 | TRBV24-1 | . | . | TGTGCCACCAGTGAGGACAACTATGGCTACACCTTC | CATSEDNYGYTF
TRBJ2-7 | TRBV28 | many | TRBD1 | TGTGCCAGCAGTCCACTACCGGGACAGAGCTCCTACGAGCAGTACTTC | CASSPLPGQSSYEQYF
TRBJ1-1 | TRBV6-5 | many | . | TGTGCCAGCAGTTACTCGAAGAACACTGAAGCTTTCTTT | CASSYSKNTEAFF
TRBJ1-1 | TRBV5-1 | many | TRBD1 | TGCGCCAGCAGCCCTCCGGGACAGGAGAACACTGAAGCTTTCTTT | CASSPPGQENTEAFF
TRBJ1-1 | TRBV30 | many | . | TGTGCCTGGAGTTCCTCTTCTCCCCGCATGAACACTGAAGCTTTCTTT | CAWSSSSPRMNTEAFF
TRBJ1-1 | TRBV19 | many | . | TGTGCCACCAGTAAAATGGCACAGTTGAACACTGAAGCTTTCTTT | CATSKMAQLNTEAFF
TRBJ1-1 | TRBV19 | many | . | TGTGCCAGTAGTACGGGGAGAACTGAAGCTTTCTTT | CASSTGRTEAFF
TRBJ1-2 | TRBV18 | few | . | TGTGCCAGCTCACCACCAAACGGGCCCAACTATGGCTACACCTTC | CASSPPNGPNYGYTF
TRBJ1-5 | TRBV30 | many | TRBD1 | TGTGCCTGGAGCTCCGGGACAGGGAATCAGCCCCAGCATTTT | CAWSSGTGNQPQHF
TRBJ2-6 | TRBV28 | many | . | TGTGCCAGCAGCCCCACTGGGTCGGGGCATCTCTGGTGGGCCAACGTCCTGACTTTC | CASSPTGSGHLWWANVLTF
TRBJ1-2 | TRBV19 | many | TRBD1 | TGTGCCAGTAGTAGAGGGCCGGGACAGATCCGCTATGGCTACACCTTC | CASSRGPGQIRYGYTF
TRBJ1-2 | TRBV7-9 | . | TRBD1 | TGTGCCAGCAGCTCCGGGACAGGGCCCCTTCGGGGCTACACCTTC | CASSSGTGPLRGYTF
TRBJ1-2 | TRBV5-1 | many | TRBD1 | TGCGCCAGCAGCTTGGACAGGGGGATCATCTATGGCTACACCTTC | CASSLDRGIIYGYTF
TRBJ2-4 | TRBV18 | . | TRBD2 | TGTGCCAGCTCACCACCGGGAGGGCCCGTAATTCAGTACTTC | CASSPPGGPVIQYF
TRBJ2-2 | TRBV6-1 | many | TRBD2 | TGTGCCAGCAAGGGACTAGCGCCTACCGGGGAGCTGTTTTTT | CASKGLAPTGELFF
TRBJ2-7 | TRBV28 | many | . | TGTGCCAGCAGTTTATATTGGATTCCGAACGAGCAGTACTTC | CASSLYWIPNEQYF
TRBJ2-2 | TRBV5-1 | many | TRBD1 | TGTGCCAGCAGTTCGGGACAGGGGAACACCGGGGAGCTGTTTTTT | CASSSGQGNTGELFF
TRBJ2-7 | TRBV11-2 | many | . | TGTGCCAGCAGCTTAGAAAAGGGAGGACGGGAGCAGTACTTC | CASSLEKGGREQYF
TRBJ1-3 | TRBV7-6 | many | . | TGTGCCAGCAGCTCCGGGACAAGGATTCGCCCTTACTCTGGAAACACCATATATTTT | CASSSGTRIRPYSGNTIYF
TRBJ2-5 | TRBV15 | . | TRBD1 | TGTGCCACCAGCAGCATGGACAGGGGTGGAGAGACCCAGTACTTC | CATSSMDRGGETQYF
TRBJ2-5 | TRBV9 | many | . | TGTGCCAGCAGCGTAGCGGGGACGGAGACCCAGTACTTC | CASSVAGTETQYF
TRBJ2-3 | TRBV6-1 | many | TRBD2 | TGTGCCAGCAGTCCTGAGGCGGCTAGCGGGGGCTATACGCAGTATTTT | CASSPEAASGGYTQYF
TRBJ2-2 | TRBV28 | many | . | TGTGCCAGCAGTAAATACCAGGACCCCGGGGAGCTGTTTTTT | CASSKYQDPGELFF
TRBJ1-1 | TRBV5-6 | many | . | TGTGCCAGCACCGAAATTCGGCAGGGGAGGGACACTGAAGCTTTCTTT | CASTEIRQGRDTEAFF
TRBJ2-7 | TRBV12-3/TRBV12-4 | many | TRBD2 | TGTGCCAGCAGTTCCTCAGCGGGGGTTTCCTACGAGCAGTACTTC | CASSSSAGVSYEQYF
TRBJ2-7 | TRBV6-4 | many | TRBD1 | TGTGCCAGCAGTGACTTTCGGACAGGGACCGACGAGCAGTACTTC | CASSDFRTGTDEQYF
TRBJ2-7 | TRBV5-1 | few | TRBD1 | TGCGCCAGCAGCCCGTGGACAGGGAGTGACGAGCAGTACTTC | CASSPWTGSDEQYF
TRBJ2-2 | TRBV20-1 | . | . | TGCAGTGCTAGAATGGCCTCCAAGAACACCGGGGAGCTGTTTTTT | CSARMASKNTGELFF
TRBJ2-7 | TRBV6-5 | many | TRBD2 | TGTGCCAGCAGTTACCCCGAACTAGCGGAAACCTACGAGCAGTACTTC | CASSYPELAETYEQYF
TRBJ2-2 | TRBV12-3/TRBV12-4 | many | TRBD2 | TGTGCCAGCAGTTCGGGGAGGGCCTTCAAGTACACCGGGGAGCTGTTTTTT | CASSSGRAFKYTGELFF
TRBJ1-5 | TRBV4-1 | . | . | TGCGCCAGCAGCGTTATAACGGGCAGCAAACGGAATAGCAATCAGCCCCAGCATTTT | CASSVITGSKRNSNQPQHF
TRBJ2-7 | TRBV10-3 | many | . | TGTGCCATCAGGAGTGCGCCGGGGTCCTACGAGCAGTACTTC | CAIRSAPGSYEQYF
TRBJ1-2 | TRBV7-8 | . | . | TGTGCCAGCAGCTTGCACCCCAGGATTAACTATGGCTACACCTTC | CASSLHPRINYGYTF
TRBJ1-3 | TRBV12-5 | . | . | TGTGCTAGTGGTTTGGTACCAGTCAGGGCTGGAAACACCATATATTTT | CASGLVPVRAGNTIYF
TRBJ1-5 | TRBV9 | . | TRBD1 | TGTGCCAGCAACTCGGGACAGCTCAATCAGCCCCAGCATTTT | CASNSGQLNQPQHF
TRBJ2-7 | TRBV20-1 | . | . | TGCAGTGCGCCCCCTCAGGGCAGCTACGAGCAGTACTTC | CSAPPQGSYEQYF
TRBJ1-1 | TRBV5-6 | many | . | TGTGCCAGCAGCCCGAGGGGCCAGGGGAACACTGAAGCTTTCTTT | CASSPRGQGNTEAFF
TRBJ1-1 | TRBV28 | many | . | TGTGCCAGCAGCAGCGCCGGGGCAGTCTCGAACACTGAAGCTTTCTTT | CASSSAGAVSNTEAFF
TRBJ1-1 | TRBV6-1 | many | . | TGTGCCAGCAGTGCCCGGACAACCCGGAACACTGAAGCTTTCTTT | CASSARTTRNTEAFF
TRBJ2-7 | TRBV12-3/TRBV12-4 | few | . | TGTGCCAGCAGCCTTAGAGTCGGCGACAGACTCGGGTCCTACGAGCAGTACTTC | CASSLRVGDRLGSYEQYF
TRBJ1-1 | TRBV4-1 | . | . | TGCGCCAGCAGCCTAAGATCGAGGGGACTCATGAACACTGAAGCTTTCTTT | CASSLRSRGLMNTEAFF
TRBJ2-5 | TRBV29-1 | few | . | TGCAGCGGGGTCAGGGGCCTCAAGACCCAGTACTTC | CSGVRGLKTQYF
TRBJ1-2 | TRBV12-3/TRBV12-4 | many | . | TGTGCCAGCAGCAAGAAGACAGCTAACTATGGCTACACCTTC | CASSKKTANYGYTF